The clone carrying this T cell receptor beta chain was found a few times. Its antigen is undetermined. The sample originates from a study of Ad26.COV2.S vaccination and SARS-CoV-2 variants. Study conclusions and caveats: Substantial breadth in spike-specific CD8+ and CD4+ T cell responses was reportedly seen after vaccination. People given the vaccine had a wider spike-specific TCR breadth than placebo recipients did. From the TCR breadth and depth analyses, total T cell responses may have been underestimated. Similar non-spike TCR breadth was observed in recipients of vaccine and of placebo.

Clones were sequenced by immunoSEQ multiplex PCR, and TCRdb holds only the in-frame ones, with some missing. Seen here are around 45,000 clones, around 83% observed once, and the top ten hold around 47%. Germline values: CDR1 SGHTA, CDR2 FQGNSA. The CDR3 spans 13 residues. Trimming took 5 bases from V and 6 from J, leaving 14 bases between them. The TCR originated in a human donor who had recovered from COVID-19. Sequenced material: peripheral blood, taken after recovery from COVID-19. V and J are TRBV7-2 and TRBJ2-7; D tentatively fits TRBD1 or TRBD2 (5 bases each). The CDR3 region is CASSPLEGSEQYF. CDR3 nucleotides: TGTGCCAGCAGCCCCCTCGAGGGGAGCGAGCAGTACTTC.